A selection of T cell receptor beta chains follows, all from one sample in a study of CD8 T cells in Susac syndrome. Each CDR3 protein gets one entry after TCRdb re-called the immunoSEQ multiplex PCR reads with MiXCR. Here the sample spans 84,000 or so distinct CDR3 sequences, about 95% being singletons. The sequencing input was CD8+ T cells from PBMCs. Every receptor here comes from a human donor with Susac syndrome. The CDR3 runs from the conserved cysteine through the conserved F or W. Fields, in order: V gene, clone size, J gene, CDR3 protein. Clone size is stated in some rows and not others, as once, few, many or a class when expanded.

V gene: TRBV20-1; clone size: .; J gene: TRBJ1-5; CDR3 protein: CSAPPLGVTSNQPQHF
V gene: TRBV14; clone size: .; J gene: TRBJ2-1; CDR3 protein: CASSQTPGAYNEQFF
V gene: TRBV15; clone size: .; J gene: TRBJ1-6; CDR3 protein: CATSRADRSPLHF
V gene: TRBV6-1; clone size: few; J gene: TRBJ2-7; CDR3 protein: CASGVRDRAFYEQYF
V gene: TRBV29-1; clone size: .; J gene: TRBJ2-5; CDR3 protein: CSVPAPGETQYF
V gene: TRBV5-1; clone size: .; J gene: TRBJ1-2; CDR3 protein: CASRKGGITGTRADGYTF
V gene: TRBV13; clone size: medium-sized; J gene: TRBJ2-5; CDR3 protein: CASSFGGETQYF
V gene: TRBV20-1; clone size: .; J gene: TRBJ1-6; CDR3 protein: CSARDRGRVRSSYNSPLHF
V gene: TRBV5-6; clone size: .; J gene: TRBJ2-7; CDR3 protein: CASSLGQGEQYF
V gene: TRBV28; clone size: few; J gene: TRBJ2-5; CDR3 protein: CASSLLETQYF
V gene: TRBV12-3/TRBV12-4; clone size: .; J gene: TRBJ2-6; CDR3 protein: CASTLGRLSGANVLTF
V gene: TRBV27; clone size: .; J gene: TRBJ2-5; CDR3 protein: CASVGLSGAQYF
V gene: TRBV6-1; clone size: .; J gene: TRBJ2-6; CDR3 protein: CAISPGHPRVGANVLTF
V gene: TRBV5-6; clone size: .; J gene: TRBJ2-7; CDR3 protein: CASSFGQGGNEQYF
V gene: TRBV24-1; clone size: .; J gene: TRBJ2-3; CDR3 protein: CATSERRRTDTQYF
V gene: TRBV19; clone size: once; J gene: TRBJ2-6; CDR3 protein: CASLLHDSGANVLTF
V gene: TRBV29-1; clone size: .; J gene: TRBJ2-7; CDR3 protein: CSAEGAESYEQYF
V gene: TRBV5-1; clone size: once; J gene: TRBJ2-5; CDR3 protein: CASSLVGTQETQYF
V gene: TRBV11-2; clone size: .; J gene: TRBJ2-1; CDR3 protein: CASRGLTSGRGEQFF
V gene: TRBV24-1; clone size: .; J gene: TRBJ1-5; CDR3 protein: CATSDKGVNQPQHF
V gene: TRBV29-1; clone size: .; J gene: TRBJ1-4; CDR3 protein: CSVGGGDTTAVEKLFF
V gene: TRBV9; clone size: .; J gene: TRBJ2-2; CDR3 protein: CASSPRQGDTGELFF
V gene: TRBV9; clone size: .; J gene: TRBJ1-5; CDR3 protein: CASSNTGSSNQPQHF
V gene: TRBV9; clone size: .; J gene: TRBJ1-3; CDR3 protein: CASSVGGKGNTIYF
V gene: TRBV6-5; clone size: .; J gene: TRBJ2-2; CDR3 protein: CASSTGGELFF
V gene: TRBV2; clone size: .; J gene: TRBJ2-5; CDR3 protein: CASSARVQETQYF
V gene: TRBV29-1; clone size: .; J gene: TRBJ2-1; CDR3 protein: CSVDRDRDSNEQFF
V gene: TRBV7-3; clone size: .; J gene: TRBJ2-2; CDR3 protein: CASSSPTRAGELFF
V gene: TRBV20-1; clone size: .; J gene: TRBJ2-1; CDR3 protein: CSAMTSGNYNEQFF
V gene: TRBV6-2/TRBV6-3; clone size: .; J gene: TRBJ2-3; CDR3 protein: CATRADTQYF
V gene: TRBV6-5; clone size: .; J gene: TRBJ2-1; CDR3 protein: CASSDLAGGDEQFF
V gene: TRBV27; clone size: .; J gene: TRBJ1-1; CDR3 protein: CASSLSQGAGTEAFF
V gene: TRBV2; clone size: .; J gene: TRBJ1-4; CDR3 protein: CASSDRGQDGEKLFF